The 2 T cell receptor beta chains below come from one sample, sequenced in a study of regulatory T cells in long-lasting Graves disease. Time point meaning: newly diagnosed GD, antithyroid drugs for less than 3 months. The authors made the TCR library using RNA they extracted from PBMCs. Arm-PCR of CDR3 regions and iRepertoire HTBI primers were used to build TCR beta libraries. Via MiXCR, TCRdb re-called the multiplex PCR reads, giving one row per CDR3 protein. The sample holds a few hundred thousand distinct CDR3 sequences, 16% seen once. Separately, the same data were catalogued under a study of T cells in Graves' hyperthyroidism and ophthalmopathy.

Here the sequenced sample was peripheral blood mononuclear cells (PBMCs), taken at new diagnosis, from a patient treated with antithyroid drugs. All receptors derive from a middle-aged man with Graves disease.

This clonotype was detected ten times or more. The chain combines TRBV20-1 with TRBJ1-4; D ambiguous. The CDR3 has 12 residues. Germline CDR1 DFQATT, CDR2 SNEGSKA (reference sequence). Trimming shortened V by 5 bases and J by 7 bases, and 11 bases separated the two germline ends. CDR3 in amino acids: CSAVFIGEKLFF. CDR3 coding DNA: TGCAGTGCTGTCTTTATCGGTGAAAAACTGTTTTTT.

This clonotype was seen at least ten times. The CDR3 loop reads CASGPPLVLNTEAFF. The CDR3 DNA follows: TGTGCCAGCGGACCTCCCCTGGTTTTGAACACTGAAGCTTTCTTT. The chain combines TRBV25-1 with TRBJ1-1; D gene uncertain. V was trimmed by 8 bases and J by 0 bases, leaving 16 bases between them. Germline lookup yields CDR1 MGHDK and CDR2 SYGVNS. The CDR3 contains 15 residues.